The 28 T cell receptor beta chains listed next were all sequenced from one sample in a study of shared clonotypes between healthy human individuals (TCRdb year 2020). The library came from the immunoSEQ multiplex PCR assay. TCRdb mirrors the immuneACCESS table, restricted to in-frame sequences. Some clones are absent from its copies; in checked studies, under half trace to an unresolved V gene, and the reason for the others is unknown. Across this sample there are roughly 330,000 clones, with less than 85% seen only once. Around a tenth of the sample is in the top ten clones. Sequencing was carried out using memory CD4+ T cells sorted from blood. What this sample's cell subset or site label stands for: CD45RA-negative fraction. These receptor sequences come from a man aged 25 to 40 in good health.

Comments on this clone: An end of the junction differs from the germline gene, which may be a read error. The rearrangement uses TRBV2 and TRBJ2-7, with a possible D match to TRBD1 (6 bases). The germline V gene has CDR1 SNHLY and CDR2 FYNNEI. The CDR3 sequence is 13 residues long. DNA for the CDR3: TGTGCCAGCAGTGTTCCGACAACAGGGACACCCAGTTTC. This sequence encodes CASSVPTTGTPSF. The full variable domain, with the rest looked up from reference TRBV2 and TRBJ2-7, is EPEVTQTPSHQVTQMGQEVILRCVPISNHLYFYWYRQILGQKVEFLVSFYNNEISEKSEIFDDQFSVERPDGSNFTLKIRSTKLEDSAMYFCASSVPTTGTPSFGPGTRLTVT.

This clone occurred a few times. The chain has TRBV18 and TRBJ2-1; D gene uncertain. Germline CDR1 reads KGHSH; CDR2 reads LQKENI. V dropped 3 bases and J dropped 4 bases, with 13 bases sitting between them. The CDR3 length is 15 residues. The chain's CDR3 is CASSPRVASYNEQFF. CDR3 DNA sequence: TGTGCCAGCTCACCCCGTGTGGCCAGTTACAATGAGCAGTTCTTC.

The V and J genes are TRBV27 and TRBJ1-2; TRBD1 might be the D (6 bases). Germline loops: CDR1 MNHEY, CDR2 SMNVEV (reference sequence). CDR3 length equals 13 residues. V lost 5 bases, J lost 4 bases, and 11 bases lay in between. For the CDR3, the DNA is TGTGCCAGCAGTGGCGGGACACTCTATGGCTACACCTTC. Protein: CASSGGTLYGYTF.

As regards this clone: Compared with germline, one end of the junction differs, possibly owing to a read error. The V and J genes are TRBV7-6 and TRBJ2-3; D is possibly TRBD2 (5 bases). The germline V gene has CDR1 SGHVS and CDR2 FNYEAQ. The CDR3 is 14 amino acids. CDR3 amino acids: CASSLRASRDTQYF. CDR3 nucleotide sequence: TGTGCCAGCAGCTTAAGGGCTAGCAGAGATACGCAGTATTTT.

The gene calls are TRBV28 and TRBJ1-4; weak D call: TRBD1 (6 bases). V lost 4 bases to trimming and J lost 7 bases, with 19 bases between them. CDR1 MDHEN and CDR2 SYDVKM come from the germline V gene. This CDR3 is 16 amino acids long. The CDR3 bases are TGTGCCAGCAGTTCCCCTCCGGGGACAATCAGTGAAAAACTGTTTTTT. The encoded protein is CASSSPPGTISEKLFF.

V and J are TRBV2 and TRBJ2-4, with D hard to call. Germline values: CDR1 SNHLY, CDR2 FYNNEI. The CDR3 extends over 13 amino acids. V lost 3 bases to trimming and J lost 14 bases, with 17 bases between them. Here the CDR3 reads CASSDYPWQKKYF. CDR3 nucleotide sequence: TGTGCCAGCAGTGATTACCCCTGGCAGAAGAAGTACTTC.

This chain connects TRBV5-1 to TRBJ1-1; D is ambiguous. CDR3 size: 14 residues. CDR1 and CDR2 (germline): SGHRS, YFSETQ. V shed 0 bases and J shed 4 bases, with 10 bases lying between them. The CDR3 coding sequence is TGCGCCAGCAGCTTGGGGCCGGCGGGCACTGAAGCTTTCTTT. Amino acids: CASSLGPAGTEAFF. Complete variable domain (other parts from reference TRBV5-1 and TRBJ1-1): KAGVTQTPRYLIKTRGQQVTLSCSPISGHRSVSWYQQTPGQGLQFLFEYFSETQRNKGNFPGRFSGRQFSNSRSEMNVSTLELGDSALYLCASSLGPAGTEAFFGQGTRLTVV.

The J gene is TRBJ2-6, the V gene TRBV29-1; D might be TRBD1 (6 bases). V lost 4 bases, J lost 0 bases, and 10 bases lay in between. The CDR3 sequence is 15 residues long. The germline V gene has CDR1 SQVTM and CDR2 ANQGSEA. In DNA, the CDR3 is TGCAGCGTTGGAGGGACAAGCTCTGGGGCCAACGTCCTGACTTTC. Translated: CSVGGTSSGANVLTF. The full variable domain, its missing parts supplied by reference TRBV29-1 and TRBJ2-6, is SAVISQKPSRDICQRGTSLTIQCQVDSQVTMMFWYRQQPGQSLTLIATANQGSEATYESGFVIDKFPISRPNLTFSTLTVSNMSPEDSSIYLCSVGGTSSGANVLTFGAGSRLTVL.

There are a few counts of this clone. The V gene is TRBV19, the J gene TRBJ2-7, with D tentatively TRBD2 (6 bases). The CDR3 length is 13 residues. V was pared by 5 bases and J by 7 bases, with 15 bases between. Germline V gene lookup returns CDR1 LNHDA and CDR2 SQIVND (reference sequence). CDR3 in DNA: TGTGCCAGTAGTGGGCGGGACGCGGGTGAGCAGTACTTC. It specifies CASSGRDAGEQYF.

This clone was observed many times. The rearrangement joins TRBV5-4 to TRBJ2-3; 10 positions match TRBD2. The germline CDR1 and CDR2 sequences are SGHNT and YYREEE (reference sequence). Unmatched junction bases numbered 10, after V lost 2 bases and J lost 4 bases. CDR3 length: 17 residues. The CDR3 bases are TGTGCCAGCAGCTTTAAAGCGGGGGGGGTTAGGCCAGATACGCAGTATTTT. Translated, it gives CASSFKAGGVRPDTQYF.

The V call is TRBV20-1, the J call TRBJ1-2; 7 nucleotides match TRBD1. Germline V CDR1 and CDR2: DFQATT, SNEGSKA (reference sequence). The CDR3 runs to 11 residues. V lost 1 base to trimming and J lost 7 bases; unmatched junction nucleotides: 0. The CDR3 sequence: CSARAGGGYTF. The CDR3 DNA is TGCAGTGCTAGAGCAGGGGGTGGCTACACCTTC.

The chain links TRBV30 to TRBJ1-1; D unclear. The V end was cut by 5 bases, the J end by 4 bases, with 11 bases between. Germline values: CDR1 GTSNPN, CDR2 SVGIG (reference sequence). The CDR3 contains 12 residues. The CDR3, as DNA: TGTGCCTGGGAGGGTCGGTCCACTGAAGCTTTCTTT. Encoded protein: CAWEGRSTEAFF.

In nucleotides, the CDR3 is TGTGCCAGCAGTTACTCAAGGGCAGTAGAGACTGGGGAGCAGTTCTTC. This encodes CASSYSRAVETGEQFF. The chain has TRBV6-6 and TRBJ2-1; no clear D gene. The CDR3 loop spans 16 amino acids. Trimming cost V 0 bases and J 10 bases, with 19 bases left between them. In germline, CDR1 is MNHNY, CDR2 SVGAGI (reference sequence).

This chain joins TRBV7-2 and TRBJ1-3, with D unresolved. There are 14 residues in the CDR3. V lost 5 bases and J lost 0, with 8 bases in between. Germline CDR1 and CDR2: SGHTA and FQGNSA. CDR3 in DNA: TGTGCCAGCAGCCCGATTTACTCTGGAAACACCATATATTTT. Translating it yields CASSPIYSGNTIYF.

The chain recombines TRBV19 with TRBJ2-7, with D possibly matching TRBD1 (5 bases). The CDR3 length is 16 residues. V was cut by 5 bases and J by 2 bases, with 19 bases left in between. Germline CDR1 reads LNHDA; CDR2 reads SQIVND (reference sequence). The CDR3, as DNA: TGTGCCAGTAGTGGATGGGGCGGAAGATCCCCCTACGAGCAGTACTTC. Translated, it gives CASSGWGGRSPYEQYF.

This chain joins TRBV18 and TRBJ2-7; D unresolved. CDR1 is KGHSH, CDR2 LQKENI, per germline. The V end lost 6 bases, the J end lost 5 bases, and 14 bases lay between the germline ends. There are 13 residues in the CDR3. The CDR3 DNA follows: TGTGCCAGCTCCGTTACGGGCCTTAACGAGCAGTACTTC. Amino acid sequence: CASSVTGLNEQYF.

This clone was observed a handful of times. The J gene is TRBJ2-7, the V gene TRBV25-1; D ambiguous. Germline CDR1 MGHDK, CDR2 SYGVNS. The V gene lost 8 bases and the J gene lost 5 bases, with 13 bases spanning the gap. This CDR3 contains 12 residues. The CDR3 nucleotides read TGTGCCAGCGGTGTGGGTCGCGACGAGCAGTACTTC. Residues: CASGVGRDEQYF.

CDR3 sequence reads: CASSPPGQGAREQYF. CDR3 DNA: TGTGCCAGCAGCCCCCCGGGACAGGGGGCCCGCGAGCAGTACTTC. The chain employs TRBV5-5 and TRBJ2-7; TRBD1 matches 12 bases. The ends lost 4 bases at V and 6 bases at J; junction bases unmatched: 8. CDR1 is SGHKS and CDR2 is YYEKEE in the germline V gene (reference sequence). This CDR3 spans 15 amino acids.

This clone was detected only once. This rearrangement joins TRBV5-5 to TRBJ1-5; no clear D. Per the germline V gene, CDR1 is SGHKS and CDR2 is YYEKEE (reference sequence). The V end was cut by 0 bases, the J end by 10 bases, with 14 bases between. The CDR3 length is 14 residues. The DNA of the CDR3 is TGTGCCAGCAGCTTGGCCGGGAGTATCAGCCCCCAGCATTTT. It yields the protein CASSLAGSISPQHF.

The chain couples TRBV6-1 to TRBJ1-3; D not resolved. Looked up from germline, CDR1 is MNHNS and CDR2 is SASEGT. The CDR3 is 11 amino acids. Trimming took off 6 bases at V and 6 bases at J, with 6 bases between the two ends. The CDR3 DNA reads TGTGCCAGCAGCTCGGTAAACACCATATATTTT. Encoded protein: CASSSVNTIYF.

The genes are TRBV6-1 and TRBJ2-7; D gene ambiguous. Germline V CDR1 and CDR2: MNHNS, SASEGT. With 7 bases removed from V and 3 bases from J, the gap between germline ends came to 16 bases. The length of the CDR3 is 14 residues. The CDR3 protein is CASKGKQRFYEQYF. The CDR3 DNA is TGTGCCAGCAAAGGAAAACAGAGATTCTACGAGCAGTACTTC.

The V and J genes are TRBV27 and TRBJ1-2; possibly TRBD1 for D (6 bases). CDR1 is MNHEY and CDR2 is SMNVEV in the germline V gene (reference sequence). Trimming left V 7 bases short and J 8 bases short, with 17 bases between. This CDR3 comprises 13 residues. The CDR3 loop reads CASTHRAVGGYTF. CDR3 nucleotides: TGTGCCAGCACCCACAGGGCCGTGGGGGGCTACACCTTC.

This clone was seen just once. This rearrangement joins TRBV5-1 to TRBJ1-3, with TRBD1 matching 7 bases. CDR1 and CDR2 from the germline V gene are SGHRS and YFSETQ. The CDR3 runs to 14 residues. V dropped 7 bases and J dropped 4; count of bases not matched to a gene: 8. CDR3 amino acids: CASAPTGSGNTIYF. CDR3 nucleotide sequence: TGCGCCAGCGCACCGACAGGGTCAGGAAACACCATATATTTT.

The rearrangement uses TRBV10-3 and TRBJ2-1; D is ambiguous. CDR1 is ENHRY and CDR2 is SYGVKD in the germline V gene. Trimming removed 0 bases at V and 8 bases at J, with 8 bases between. The CDR3 covers 13 residues. This chain's CDR3 is CAISESGGYEQFF. DNA for the CDR3: TGTGCCATCAGTGAGTCCGGCGGTTATGAGCAGTTCTTC.

The chain is built from TRBV5-1 and TRBJ2-2; 8 bases line up with TRBD1. The CDR3 sequence is 15 residues long. The J segment lost 6 bases and the V segment lost 2 bases, leaving 6 bases of the junction unmatched. Germline lookup yields CDR1 SGHRS and CDR2 YFSETQ. CDR3 residues: CASSFARGRAGELFF. The DNA of the CDR3 is TGCGCCAGCAGCTTTGCCAGGGGGCGGGCCGGGGAGCTGTTTTTT.

The chain is built from TRBV7-9 and TRBJ2-3; D is uncertain. The CDR3 runs 14 residues. Trimming cost V 4 bases and J 9 bases, with 17 bases left between them. Germline CDR1 reads SEHNR; CDR2 reads FQNEAQ (reference sequence). The CDR3 DNA reads as TGTGCCAGCAGCTCCCCTCGGGCGAAGAGAACGCAGTATTTT. Protein product: CASSSPRAKRTQYF.

The rearrangement joins TRBV2 to TRBJ1-4, with D perhaps matching TRBD1 (5 bases). The CDR3 covers 18 residues. Trimming took off 7 bases at V and 3 bases at J, with 24 bases between the two ends. CDR1 is SNHLY, CDR2 FYNNEI, per germline. The CDR3 coding sequence is TGTGCCAGCACACCGGGACGGGGCGCCCGTTCGGCTAATGAAAAACTGTTTTTT. Its translation: CASTPGRGARSANEKLFF.

The chain carries TRBV18 and TRBJ2-1; the match to TRBD1 covers 7 bases. V shed 6 bases and J 4 bases; nucleotides not matched to a gene: 3. CDR1 and CDR2 from the germline V gene are KGHSH and LQKENI. The CDR3 has 13 residues. CDR3 residues: CASSRDRYNEQFF. The CDR3 nucleotides read TGTGCCAGCTCCCGGGACAGATACAATGAGCAGTTCTTC.